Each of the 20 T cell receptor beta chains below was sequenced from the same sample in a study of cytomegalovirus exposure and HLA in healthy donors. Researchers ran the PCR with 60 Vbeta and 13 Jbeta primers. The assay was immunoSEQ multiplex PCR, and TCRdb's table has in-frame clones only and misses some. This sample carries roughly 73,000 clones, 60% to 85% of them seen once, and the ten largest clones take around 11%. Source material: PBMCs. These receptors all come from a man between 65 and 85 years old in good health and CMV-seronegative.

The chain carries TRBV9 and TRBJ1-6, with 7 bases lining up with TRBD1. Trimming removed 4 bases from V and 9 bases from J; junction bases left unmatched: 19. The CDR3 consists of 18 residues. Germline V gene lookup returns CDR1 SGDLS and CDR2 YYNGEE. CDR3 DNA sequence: TGTGCCAGCAGCCCCCGACAGGGAAGTCCTGGAATAGGTTCACCCCTCCACTTT. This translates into CASSPRQGSPGIGSPLHF. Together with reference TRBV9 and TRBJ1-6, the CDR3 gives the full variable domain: DSGVTQTPKHLITATGQRVTLRCSPRSGDLSVYWYQQSLDQGLQFLIQYYNGEERAKGNILERFSAQQFPDLHSELNLSSLELGDSALYFCASSPRQGSPGIGSPLHFGNGTRLTVT.

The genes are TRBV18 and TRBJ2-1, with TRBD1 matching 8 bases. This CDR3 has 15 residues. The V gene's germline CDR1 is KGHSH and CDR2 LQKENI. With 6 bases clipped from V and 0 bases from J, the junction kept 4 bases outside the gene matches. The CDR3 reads CASSEDRGSYNEQFF. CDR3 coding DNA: TGTGCCAGCTCGGAAGACAGGGGCTCCTACAATGAGCAGTTCTTC.

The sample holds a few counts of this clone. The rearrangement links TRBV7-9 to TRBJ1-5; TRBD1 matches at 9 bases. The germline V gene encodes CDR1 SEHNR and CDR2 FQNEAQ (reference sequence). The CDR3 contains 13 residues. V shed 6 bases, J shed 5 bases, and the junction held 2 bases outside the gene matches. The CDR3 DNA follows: TGTGCCAGCAGTCGACAGGGGGATCAGCCCCAGCATTTT. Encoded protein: CASSRQGDQPQHF. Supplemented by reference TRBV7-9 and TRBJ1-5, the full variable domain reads DTGVSQNPRHKITKRGQNVTFRCDPISEHNRLYWYRQTLGQGPEFLTYFQNEAQLEKSRLLSDRFSAERPKGSFSTLEIQRTEQGDSAMYLCASSRQGDQPQHFGDGTRLSIL.

CDR3 in DNA: TGTGCCAGCAGTTACGGCCAGACAGACACTGAAGCTTTCTTT. Protein product: CASSYGQTDTEAFF. The rearrangement uses TRBV6-6 and TRBJ1-1, with a weak D call TRBD1 (5 bases). Germline loops: CDR1 MNHNY, CDR2 SVGAGI (reference sequence). The CDR3 consists of 14 residues. V was trimmed by 2 bases and J by 3 bases, leaving 10 bases between them.

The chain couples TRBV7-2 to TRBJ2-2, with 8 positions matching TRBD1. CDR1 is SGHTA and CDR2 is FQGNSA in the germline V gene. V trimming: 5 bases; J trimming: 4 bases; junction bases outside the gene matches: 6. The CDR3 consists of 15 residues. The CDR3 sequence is CASSLGQGTTGELFF. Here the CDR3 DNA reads TGTGCCAGCAGCCTCGGACAGGGTACCACCGGGGAGCTGTTTTTT. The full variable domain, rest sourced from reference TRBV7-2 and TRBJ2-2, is GAGVSQSPSNKVTEKGKDVELRCDPISGHTALYWYRQSLGQGLEFLIYFQGNSAPDKSGLPSDRFSAERTGGSVSTLTIQRTQQEDSAVYLCASSLGQGTTGELFFGEGSRLTVL.

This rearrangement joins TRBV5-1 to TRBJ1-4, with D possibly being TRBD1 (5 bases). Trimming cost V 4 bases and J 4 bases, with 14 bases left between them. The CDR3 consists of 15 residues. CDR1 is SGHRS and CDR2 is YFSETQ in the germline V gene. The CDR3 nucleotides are TGCGCCAGCAGCCCGGACACTACAGATAATGAAAAACTGTTTTTT. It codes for CASSPDTTDNEKLFF.

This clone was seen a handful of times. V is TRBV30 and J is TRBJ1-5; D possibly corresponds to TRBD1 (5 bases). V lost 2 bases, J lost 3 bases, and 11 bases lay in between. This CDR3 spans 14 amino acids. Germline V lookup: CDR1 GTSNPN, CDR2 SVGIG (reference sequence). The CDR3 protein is CAWSSGLINQPQHF. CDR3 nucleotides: TGTGCCTGGAGTTCGGGACTCATCAATCAGCCCCAGCATTTT.

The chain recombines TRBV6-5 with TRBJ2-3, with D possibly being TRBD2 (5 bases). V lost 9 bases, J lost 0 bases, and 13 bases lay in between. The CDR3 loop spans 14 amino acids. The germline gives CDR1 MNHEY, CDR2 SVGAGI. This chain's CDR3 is CASHRDSSTDTQYF. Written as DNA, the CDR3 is TGTGCCAGTCACCGGGATTCTAGCACAGATACGCAGTATTTT.

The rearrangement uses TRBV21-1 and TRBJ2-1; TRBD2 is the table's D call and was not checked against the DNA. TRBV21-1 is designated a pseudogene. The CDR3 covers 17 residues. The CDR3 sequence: CASSKDRAGGFGNEQFF. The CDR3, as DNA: TGTGCCAGCAGCAAAGATAGAGCGGGAGGGTTCGGCAATGAGCAGTTCTTC.

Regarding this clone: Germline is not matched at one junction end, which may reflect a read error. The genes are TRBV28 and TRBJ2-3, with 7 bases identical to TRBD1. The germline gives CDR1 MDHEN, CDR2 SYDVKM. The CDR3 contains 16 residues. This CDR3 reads CASSSPTGISTDTQCF. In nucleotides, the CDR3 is TGTGCCAGCAGTTCCCCGACAGGGATTAGCACAGATACGCAGTGTTTT.

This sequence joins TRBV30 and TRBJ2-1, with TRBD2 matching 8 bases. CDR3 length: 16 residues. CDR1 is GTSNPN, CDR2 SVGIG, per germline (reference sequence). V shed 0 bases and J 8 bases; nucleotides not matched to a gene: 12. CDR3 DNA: TGTGCCTGGAGTGTAAAGAGCGGGGGATTTCGCGATGAGCAGTTCTTC. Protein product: CAWSVKSGGFRDEQFF.

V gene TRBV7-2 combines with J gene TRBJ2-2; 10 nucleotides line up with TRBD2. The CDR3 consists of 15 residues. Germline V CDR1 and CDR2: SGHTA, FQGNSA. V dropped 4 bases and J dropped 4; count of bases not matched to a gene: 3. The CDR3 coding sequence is TGTGCCAGCAGCTCGGGACTAGCGTTCACCGGGGAGCTGTTTTTT. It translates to CASSSGLAFTGELFF. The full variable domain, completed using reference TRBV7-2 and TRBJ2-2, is GAGVSQSPSNKVTEKGKDVELRCDPISGHTALYWYRQSLGQGLEFLIYFQGNSAPDKSGLPSDRFSAERTGGSVSTLTIQRTQQEDSAVYLCASSSGLAFTGELFFGEGSRLTVL.

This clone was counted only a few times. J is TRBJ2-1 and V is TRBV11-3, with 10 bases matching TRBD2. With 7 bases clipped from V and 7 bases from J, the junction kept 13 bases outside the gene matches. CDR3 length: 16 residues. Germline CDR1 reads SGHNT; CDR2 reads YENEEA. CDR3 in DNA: TGTGCCAGCACCCCCCGAAAGCGGGGGGGCTGGAATGAGCAGTTCTTC. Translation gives CASTPRKRGGWNEQFF. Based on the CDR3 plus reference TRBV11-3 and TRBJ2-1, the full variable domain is EAGVVQSPRYKIIEKKQPVAFWCNPISGHNTLYWYLQNLGQGPELLIRYENEEAVDDSQLPKDRFSAERLKGVDSTLKIQPAELGDSAVYLCASTPRKRGGWNEQFFGPGTRLTVL.

The CDR3 sequence: CASSIPLAGGSSYNEQFF. In DNA, the CDR3 is TGTGCCAGCAGCATCCCCTTAGCGGGGGGTAGCTCCTACAATGAGCAGTTCTTC. J is TRBJ2-1 and V is TRBV28; TRBD2 aligns across 10 bases. The germline CDR1 and CDR2 sequences are MDHEN and SYDVKM. This CDR3 contains 18 residues. J gave up 0 bases and V 6 bases, and 11 bases lay outside the gene matches.

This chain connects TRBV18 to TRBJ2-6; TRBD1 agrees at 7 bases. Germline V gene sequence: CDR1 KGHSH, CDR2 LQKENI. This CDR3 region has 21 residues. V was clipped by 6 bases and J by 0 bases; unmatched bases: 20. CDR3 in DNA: TGTGCCAGCTCCTTCCTCGCGGGCACGGACAGGCTAAGCTCTGGGGCCAACGTCCTGACTTTC. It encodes CASSFLAGTDRLSSGANVLTF.

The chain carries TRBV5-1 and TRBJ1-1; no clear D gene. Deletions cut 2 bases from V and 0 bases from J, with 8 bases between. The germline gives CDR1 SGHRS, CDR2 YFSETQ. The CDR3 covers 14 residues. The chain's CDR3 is CASSLPGMNTEAFF. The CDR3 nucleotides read TGCGCCAGCAGCTTACCGGGGATGAACACTGAAGCTTTCTTT.

The CDR3 sequence is CASSSPGLAGGKVETQYF. In DNA form, the CDR3 reads TGTGCCAGCAGCTCCCCGGGACTAGCGGGAGGGAAGGTCGAGACCCAGTACTTC. This chain uses TRBV5-6 with TRBJ2-5, with 16 bases that match TRBD2. Per germline, CDR1 SGHDT and CDR2 YYEEEE. This CDR3 is 18 amino acids long. V lost 3 bases, J lost 5 bases, and 10 bases stayed unmatched.

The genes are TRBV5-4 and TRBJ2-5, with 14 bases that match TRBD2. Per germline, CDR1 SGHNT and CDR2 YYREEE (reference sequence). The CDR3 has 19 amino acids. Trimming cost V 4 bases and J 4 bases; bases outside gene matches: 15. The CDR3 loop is CASSTGPGLAGAGGETQYF. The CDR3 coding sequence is TGTGCCAGCAGCACCGGGCCGGGACTAGCGGGGGCCGGGGGAGAGACCCAGTACTTC.

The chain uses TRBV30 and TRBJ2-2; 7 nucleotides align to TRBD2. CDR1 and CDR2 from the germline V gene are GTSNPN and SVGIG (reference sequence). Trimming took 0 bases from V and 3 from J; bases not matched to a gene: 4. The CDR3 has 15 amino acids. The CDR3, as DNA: TGTGCCTGGAGTGTAAGACTAGCATACACCGGGGAGCTGTTTTTT. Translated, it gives CAWSVRLAYTGELFF.

The CDR3 here is CASSLPAGYNEQFF. CDR3 nucleotides: TGTGCCAGTAGTCTCCCGGCGGGGTACAATGAGCAGTTCTTC. This chain connects TRBV19 to TRBJ2-1, with D tentatively TRBD2 (6 bases). V gave up 5 bases and J gave up 4 bases, with 12 bases separating them. CDR1 LNHDA and CDR2 SQIVND come from the germline V gene (reference sequence). This CDR3 contains 14 residues.